Presented here are 8 T cell receptor beta chains from one specimen sequenced in a study of T cells in Graves' hyperthyroidism and ophthalmopathy. From RNA transcripts, TCR beta CDR3 regions were amplified. The primer set for the first-round RT-PCR of the TCR CDR3 was HTBI. TCRdb ran MiXCR on the multiplex PCR reads and lists one entry per CDR3 protein. The table lists more than 500,000 distinct CDR3 sequences, around 46% of them singletons. The material sequenced was peripheral blood or thyroid tissue (not recorded which). The receptors derive from an adult woman with Graves' disease, either hyperthyroidism or ophthalmopathy (not recorded which).

The table lists this clonotype with many counts. This may be a read error: a much more frequent sequence differs by one nucleotide. This rearrangement joins TRBV20-1 to TRBJ1-5; no clear D gene. This CDR3 spans 9 amino acids. V shed 3 bases and J shed 7 bases, with 1 base lying between them. Per the germline V gene, CDR1 is DFQATT and CDR2 is SNEGSKA (reference sequence). CDR3 protein: CSARQPQHF. CDR3 nucleotide sequence: TGCAGTGCTAGGCAGCCCCAGCATTTT.

This clonotype was recorded only once. The chain combines TRBV9 with TRBJ1-1; D call uncertain. Germline V CDR1 and CDR2: SGDLS, YYNGEE. The CDR3 sequence is 13 residues long. Between the trimmed V and J ends, which lost 5 bases and 7 bases, there was a span of 15 bases. The CDR3 bases are TGTGCCAGCAGTTTAGGCAGAGCAGGTGAAGCTTTCTTT. Amino acids: CASSLGRAGEAFF.

The V and J genes are TRBV19 and TRBJ1-5; possible D gene TRBD1, 5 bases. CDR1 is LNHDA, CDR2 SQIVND, per germline (reference sequence). CDR3 length: 13 amino acids. The V end lost 3 bases, the J end lost 7 bases, and 10 bases lay between the germline ends. The CDR3 sequence: CASSIASGQPQHF. Written as DNA, the CDR3 is TGTGCCAGTAGTATTGCTTCAGGGCAGCCCCAGCATTTT.

The chain employs TRBV29-1 and TRBJ1-2, with D perhaps TRBD1 (5 bases). CDR1 SQVTM and CDR2 ANQGSEA come from the germline V gene. Trimming shortened V by 3 bases and J by 10 bases, and 15 bases separated the two germline ends. The CDR3 consists of 12 residues. This CDR3 is CSVDQQVGDYTF. For the CDR3, the DNA is TGCAGCGTTGATCAACAGGTGGGGGACTACACCTTC.

Comment on this clonotype: This may stem from a read error, because a much larger clone lies one nucleotide away. The V gene is TRBV6-5, the J gene TRBJ2-7, with 7 bases matching TRBD2. Germline lookup yields CDR1 MNHEY and CDR2 SVGAGI. CDR3 length: 12 amino acids. The CDR3 loop is CAISYGGTEQYF. Here the CDR3 DNA reads TGTGCCATCAGTTACGGGGGGACCGAGCAGTACTTC.

This clonotype was seen at least ten times. The V and J genes are TRBV6-1 and TRBJ1-5; 12 bases line up with TRBD1. The CDR3 is 16 residues long. Germline V CDR1 and CDR2: MNHNS, SASEGT. Losses at the gene ends were 7 bases for V and 7 bases for J; bases not matched to a gene: 11. CDR3 DNA sequence: TGTGCCAGCACCTCTTCGGGACAGGGGGCCCGGCAGCCCCAGCATTTT. Translated: CASTSSGQGARQPQHF.

This clonotype was counted ten times or more. The chain has TRBV12-3 or TRBV12-4 and TRBJ2-7, with 12 bases matching TRBD2. Trimming at V came to 6 bases and at J to 2 bases, leaving 2 bases not matched to a gene. The CDR3 sequence is 14 residues long. The chain's CDR3 is CASRGLAGAYEQYF. CDR3 DNA: TGTGCCAGCAGGGGACTAGCGGGCGCCTACGAGCAGTACTTC.

The rearrangement uses TRBV7-9 and TRBJ2-7, with D unresolved. Deletions cut 5 bases from V and 2 bases from J, with 13 bases between. CDR3 length: 14 residues. Germline V gene data show CDR1 as SEHNR and CDR2 as FQNEAQ (reference sequence). DNA of the CDR3: TGTGCCAGCAGCCCCCGCGACCCAACCTACGAGCAGTACTTC. Translated, it gives CASSPRDPTYEQYF.